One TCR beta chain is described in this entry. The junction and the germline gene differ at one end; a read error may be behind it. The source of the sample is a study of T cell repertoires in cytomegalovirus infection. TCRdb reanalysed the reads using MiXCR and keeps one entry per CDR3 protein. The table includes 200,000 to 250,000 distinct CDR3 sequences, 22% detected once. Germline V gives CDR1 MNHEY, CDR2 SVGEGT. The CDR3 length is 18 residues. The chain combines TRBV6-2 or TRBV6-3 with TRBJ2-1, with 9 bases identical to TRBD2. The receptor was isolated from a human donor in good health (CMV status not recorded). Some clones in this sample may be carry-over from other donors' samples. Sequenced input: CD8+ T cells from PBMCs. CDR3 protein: CAGSSSGGPGSSYNEQFF. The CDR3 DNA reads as TGTGCCGGCAGTTCGAGCGGGGGGCCCGGAAGCTCCTACAATGAGCAGTTCTTC.